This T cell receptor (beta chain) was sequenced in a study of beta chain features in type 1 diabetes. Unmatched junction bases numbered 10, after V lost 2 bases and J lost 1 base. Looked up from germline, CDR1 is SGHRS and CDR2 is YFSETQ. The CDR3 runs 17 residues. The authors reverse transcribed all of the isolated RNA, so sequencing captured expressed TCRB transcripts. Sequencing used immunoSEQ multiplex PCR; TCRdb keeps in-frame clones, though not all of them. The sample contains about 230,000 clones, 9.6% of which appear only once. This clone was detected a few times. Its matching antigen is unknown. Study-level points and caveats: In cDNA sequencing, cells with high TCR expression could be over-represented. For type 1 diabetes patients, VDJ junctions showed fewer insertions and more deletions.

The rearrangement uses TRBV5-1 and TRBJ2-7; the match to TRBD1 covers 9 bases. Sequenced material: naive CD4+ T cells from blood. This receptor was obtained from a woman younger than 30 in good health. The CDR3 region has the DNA TGCGCCAGCAGCTTTAATACCGGGACAGGGACTTCCTACGAGCAGTACTTC. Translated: CASSFNTGTGTSYEQYF.